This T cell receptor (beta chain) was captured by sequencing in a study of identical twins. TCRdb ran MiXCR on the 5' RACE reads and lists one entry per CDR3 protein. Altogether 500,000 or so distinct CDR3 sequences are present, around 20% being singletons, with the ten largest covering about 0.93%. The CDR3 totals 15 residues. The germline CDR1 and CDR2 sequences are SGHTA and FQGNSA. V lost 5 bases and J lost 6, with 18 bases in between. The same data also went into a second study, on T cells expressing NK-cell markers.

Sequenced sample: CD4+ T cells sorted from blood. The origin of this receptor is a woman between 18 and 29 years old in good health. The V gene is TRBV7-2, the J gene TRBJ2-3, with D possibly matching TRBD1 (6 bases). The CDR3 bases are TGTGCCAGCAGCCCCCCGGGGCAGGGGCGGGATACGCAGTATTTT. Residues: CASSPPGQGRDTQYF.